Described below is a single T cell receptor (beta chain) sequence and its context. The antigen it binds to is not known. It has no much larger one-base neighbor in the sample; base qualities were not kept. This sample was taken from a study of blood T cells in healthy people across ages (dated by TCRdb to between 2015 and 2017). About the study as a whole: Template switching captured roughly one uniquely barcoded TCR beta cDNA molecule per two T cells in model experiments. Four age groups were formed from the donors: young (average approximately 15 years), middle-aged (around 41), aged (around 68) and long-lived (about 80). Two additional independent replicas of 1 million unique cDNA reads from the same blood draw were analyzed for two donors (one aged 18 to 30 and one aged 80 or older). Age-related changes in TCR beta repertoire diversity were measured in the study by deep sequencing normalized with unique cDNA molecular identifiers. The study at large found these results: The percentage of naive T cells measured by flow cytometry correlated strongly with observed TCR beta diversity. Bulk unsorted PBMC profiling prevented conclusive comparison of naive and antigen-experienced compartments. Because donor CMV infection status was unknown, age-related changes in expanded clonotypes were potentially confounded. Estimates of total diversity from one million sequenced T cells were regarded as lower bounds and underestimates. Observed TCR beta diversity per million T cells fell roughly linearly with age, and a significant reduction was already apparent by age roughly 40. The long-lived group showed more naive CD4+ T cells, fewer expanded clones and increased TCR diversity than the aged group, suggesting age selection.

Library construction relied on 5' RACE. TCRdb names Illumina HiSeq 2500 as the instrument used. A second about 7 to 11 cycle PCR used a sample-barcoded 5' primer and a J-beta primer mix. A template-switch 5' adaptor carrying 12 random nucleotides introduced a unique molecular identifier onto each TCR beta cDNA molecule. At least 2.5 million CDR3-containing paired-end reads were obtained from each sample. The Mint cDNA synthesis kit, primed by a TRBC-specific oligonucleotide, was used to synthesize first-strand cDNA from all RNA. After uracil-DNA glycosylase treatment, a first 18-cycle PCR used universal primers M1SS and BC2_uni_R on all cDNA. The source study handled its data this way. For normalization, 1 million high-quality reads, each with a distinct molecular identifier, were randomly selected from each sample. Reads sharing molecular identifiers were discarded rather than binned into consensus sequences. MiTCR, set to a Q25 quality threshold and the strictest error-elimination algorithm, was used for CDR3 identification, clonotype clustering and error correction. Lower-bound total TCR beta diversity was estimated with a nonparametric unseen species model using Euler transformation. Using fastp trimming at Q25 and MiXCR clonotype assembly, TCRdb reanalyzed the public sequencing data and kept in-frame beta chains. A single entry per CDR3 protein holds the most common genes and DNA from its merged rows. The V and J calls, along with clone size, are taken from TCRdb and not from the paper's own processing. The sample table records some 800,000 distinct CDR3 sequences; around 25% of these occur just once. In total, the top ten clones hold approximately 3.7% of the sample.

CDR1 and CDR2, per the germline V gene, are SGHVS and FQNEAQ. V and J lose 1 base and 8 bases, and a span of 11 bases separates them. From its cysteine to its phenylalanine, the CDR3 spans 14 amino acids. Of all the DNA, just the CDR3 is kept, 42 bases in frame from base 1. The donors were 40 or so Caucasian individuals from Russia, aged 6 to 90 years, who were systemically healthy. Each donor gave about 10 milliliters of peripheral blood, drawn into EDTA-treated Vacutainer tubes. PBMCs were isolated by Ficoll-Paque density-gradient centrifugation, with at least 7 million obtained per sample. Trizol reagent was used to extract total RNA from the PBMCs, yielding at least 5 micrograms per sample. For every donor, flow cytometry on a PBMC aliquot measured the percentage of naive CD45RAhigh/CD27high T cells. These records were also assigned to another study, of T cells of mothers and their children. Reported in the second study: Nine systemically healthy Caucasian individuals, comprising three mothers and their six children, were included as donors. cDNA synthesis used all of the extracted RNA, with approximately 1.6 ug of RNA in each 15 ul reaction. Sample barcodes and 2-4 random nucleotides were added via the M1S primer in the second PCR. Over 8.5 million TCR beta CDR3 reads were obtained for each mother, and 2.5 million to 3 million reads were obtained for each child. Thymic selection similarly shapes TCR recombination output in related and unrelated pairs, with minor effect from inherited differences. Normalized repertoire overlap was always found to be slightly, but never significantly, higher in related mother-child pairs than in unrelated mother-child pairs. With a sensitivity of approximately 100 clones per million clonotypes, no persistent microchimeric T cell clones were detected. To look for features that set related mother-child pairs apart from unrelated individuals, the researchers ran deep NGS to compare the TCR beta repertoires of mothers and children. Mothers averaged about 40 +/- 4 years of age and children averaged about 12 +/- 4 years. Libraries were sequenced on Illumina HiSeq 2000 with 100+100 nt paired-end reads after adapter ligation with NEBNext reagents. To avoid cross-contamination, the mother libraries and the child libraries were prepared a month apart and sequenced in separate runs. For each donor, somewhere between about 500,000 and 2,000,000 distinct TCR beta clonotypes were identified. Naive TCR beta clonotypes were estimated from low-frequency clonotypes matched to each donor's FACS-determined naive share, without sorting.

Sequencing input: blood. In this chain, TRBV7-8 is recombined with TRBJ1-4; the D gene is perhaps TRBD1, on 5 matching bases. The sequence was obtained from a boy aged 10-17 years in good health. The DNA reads TGTGCCAGCAGCTTAGAGGAGGGGTACGAAAAACTGTTTTTT. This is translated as CASSLEEGYEKLFF.